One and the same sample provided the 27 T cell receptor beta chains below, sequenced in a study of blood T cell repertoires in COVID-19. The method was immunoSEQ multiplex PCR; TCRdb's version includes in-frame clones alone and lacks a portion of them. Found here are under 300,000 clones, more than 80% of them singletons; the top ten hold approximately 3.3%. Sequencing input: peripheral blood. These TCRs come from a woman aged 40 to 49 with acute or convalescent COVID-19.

The CDR3 DNA sequence: TGTGCCAGCAGGCCCCGACTAGCGGGGGAGAATGAGCAGTTCTTC. This gives the protein CASRPRLAGENEQFF. The genes are TRBV7-2 and TRBJ2-1; 12 bases are shared with TRBD2. The V segment lost 6 bases and the J segment 7 bases; nucleotides outside the gene matches: 7. The CDR3 runs 15 residues. CDR1 and CDR2 (germline): SGHTA, FQGNSA.

The CDR3 protein is CASSFVLERGGKNEQFF. The DNA for the CDR3 is TGTGCCAGTAGTTTTGTACTGGAGCGGGGGGGAAAGAATGAGCAGTTCTTC. This chain links TRBV19 with TRBJ2-1, with 10 bases identical to TRBD2. CDR1 LNHDA and CDR2 SQIVND come from the germline V gene (reference sequence). V lost 5 bases to trimming and J lost 7 bases; unmatched junction nucleotides: 14. The CDR3 spans 17 residues.

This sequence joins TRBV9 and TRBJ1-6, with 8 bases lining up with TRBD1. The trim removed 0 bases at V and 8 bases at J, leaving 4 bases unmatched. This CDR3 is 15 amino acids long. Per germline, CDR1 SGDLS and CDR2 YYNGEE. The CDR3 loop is CASSVAGTGYSPLHF. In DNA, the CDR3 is TGTGCCAGCAGCGTAGCCGGGACAGGTTATTCACCCCTCCACTTT. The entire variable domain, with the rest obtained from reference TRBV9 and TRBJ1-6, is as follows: DSGVTQTPKHLITATGQRVTLRCSPRSGDLSVYWYQQSLDQGLQFLIQYYNGEERAKGNILERFSAQQFPDLHSELNLSSLELGDSALYFCASSVAGTGYSPLHFGNGTRLTVT.

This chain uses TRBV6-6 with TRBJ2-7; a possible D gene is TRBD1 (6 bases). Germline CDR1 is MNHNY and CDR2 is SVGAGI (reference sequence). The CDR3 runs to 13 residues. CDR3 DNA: TGTGCCAGCAGTTACGATGTGACAGGCGATCCCATCGTC. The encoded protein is CASSYDVTGDPIV.

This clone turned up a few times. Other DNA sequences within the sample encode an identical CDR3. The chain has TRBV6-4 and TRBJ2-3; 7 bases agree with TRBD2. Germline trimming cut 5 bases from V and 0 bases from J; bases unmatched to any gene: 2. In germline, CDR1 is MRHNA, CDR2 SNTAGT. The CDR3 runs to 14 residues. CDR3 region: CASSSGGSTDTQYF. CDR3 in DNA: TGTGCCAGCAGTTCGGGAGGTAGCACAGATACGCAGTATTTT.

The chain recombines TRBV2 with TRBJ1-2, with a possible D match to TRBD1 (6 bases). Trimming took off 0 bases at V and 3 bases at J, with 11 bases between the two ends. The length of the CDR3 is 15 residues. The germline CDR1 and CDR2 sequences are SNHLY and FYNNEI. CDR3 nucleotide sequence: TGTGCCAGCAGTGAAGCGGCAGGGGCGGACTATGGCTACACCTTC. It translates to CASSEAAGADYGYTF.

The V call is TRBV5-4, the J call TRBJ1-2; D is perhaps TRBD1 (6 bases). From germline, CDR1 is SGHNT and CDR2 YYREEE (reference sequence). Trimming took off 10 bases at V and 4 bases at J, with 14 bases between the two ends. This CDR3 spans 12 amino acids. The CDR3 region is CAGVGAGYGYTF. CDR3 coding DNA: TGTGCCGGGGTGGGGGCCGGCTATGGCTACACCTTC.

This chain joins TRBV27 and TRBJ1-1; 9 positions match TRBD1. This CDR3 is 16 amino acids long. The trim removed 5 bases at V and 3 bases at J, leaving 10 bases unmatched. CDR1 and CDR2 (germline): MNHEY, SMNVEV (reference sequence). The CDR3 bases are TGTGCCAGCAGTGCCTCACAGGGGGCCCGGTACACTGAAGCTTTCTTT. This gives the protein CASSASQGARYTEAFF.

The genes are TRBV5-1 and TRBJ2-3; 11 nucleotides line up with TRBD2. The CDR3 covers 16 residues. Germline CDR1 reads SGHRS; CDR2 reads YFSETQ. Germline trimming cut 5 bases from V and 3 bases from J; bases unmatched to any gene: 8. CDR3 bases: TGCGCCAGCAGAGCCGAGGGACTAGCGGCAACAGATACGCAGTATTTT. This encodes CASRAEGLAATDTQYF. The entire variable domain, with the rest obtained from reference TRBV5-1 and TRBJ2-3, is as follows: KAGVTQTPRYLIKTRGQQVTLSCSPISGHRSVSWYQQTPGQGLQFLFEYFSETQRNKGNFPGRFSGRQFSNSRSEMNVSTLELGDSALYLCASRAEGLAATDTQYFGPGTRLTVL.

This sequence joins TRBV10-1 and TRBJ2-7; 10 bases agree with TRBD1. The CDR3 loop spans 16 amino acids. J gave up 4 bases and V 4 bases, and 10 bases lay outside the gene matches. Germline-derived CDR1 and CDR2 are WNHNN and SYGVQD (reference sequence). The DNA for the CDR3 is TGCGCCAGCAGTGCTCGAATCGGGGACAGGGGTTACGAGCAGTACGTC. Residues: CASSARIGDRGYEQYV.

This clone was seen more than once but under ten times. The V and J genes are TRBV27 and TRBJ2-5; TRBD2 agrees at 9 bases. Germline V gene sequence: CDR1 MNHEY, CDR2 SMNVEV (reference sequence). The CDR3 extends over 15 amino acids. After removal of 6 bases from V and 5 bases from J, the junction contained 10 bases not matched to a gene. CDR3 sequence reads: CASRSSGASGETQYF. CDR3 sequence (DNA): TGTGCCAGCAGATCTAGCGGGGCTTCGGGGGAGACCCAGTACTTC.

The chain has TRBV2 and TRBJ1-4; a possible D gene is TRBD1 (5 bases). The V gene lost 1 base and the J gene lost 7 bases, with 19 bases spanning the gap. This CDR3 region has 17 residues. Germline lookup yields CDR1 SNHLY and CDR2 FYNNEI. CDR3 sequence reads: CASSEGVGAPRREKLFF. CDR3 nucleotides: TGTGCCAGCAGTGAAGGGGTAGGGGCTCCTAGGCGTGAAAAACTGTTTTTT.

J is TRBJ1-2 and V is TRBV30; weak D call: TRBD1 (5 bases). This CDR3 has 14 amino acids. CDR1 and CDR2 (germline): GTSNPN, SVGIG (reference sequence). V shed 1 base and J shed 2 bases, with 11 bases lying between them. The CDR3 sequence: CAWSGQNLNYGYTF. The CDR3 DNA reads TGTGCCTGGAGTGGACAGAACCTCAACTATGGCTACACCTTC.

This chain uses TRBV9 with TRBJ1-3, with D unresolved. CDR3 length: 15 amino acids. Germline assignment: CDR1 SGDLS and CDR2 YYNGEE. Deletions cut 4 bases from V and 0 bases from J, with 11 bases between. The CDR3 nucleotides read TGTGCCAGCAGCCCCGACGGAGGCTCTGGAAACACCATATATTTT. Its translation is CASSPDGGSGNTIYF.

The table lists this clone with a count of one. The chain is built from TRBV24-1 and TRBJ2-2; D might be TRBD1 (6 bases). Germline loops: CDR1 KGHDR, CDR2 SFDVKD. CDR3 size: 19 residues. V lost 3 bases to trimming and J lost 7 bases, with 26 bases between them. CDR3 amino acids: CATSDQPSRGPRDLGELFF. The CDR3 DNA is TGTGCCACCAGTGATCAGCCTTCCAGGGGCCCCAGGGACCTCGGGGAGCTGTTTTTT.

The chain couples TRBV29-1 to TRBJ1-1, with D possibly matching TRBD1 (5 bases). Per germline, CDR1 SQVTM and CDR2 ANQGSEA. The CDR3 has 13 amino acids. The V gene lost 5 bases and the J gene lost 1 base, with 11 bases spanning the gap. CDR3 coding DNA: TGCAGCGTTCGAACACAGGAGAACACTGAAGCTTTCTTT. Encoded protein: CSVRTQENTEAFF. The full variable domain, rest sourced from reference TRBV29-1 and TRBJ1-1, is SAVISQKPSRDICQRGTSLTIQCQVDSQVTMMFWYRQQPGQSLTLIATANQGSEATYESGFVIDKFPISRPNLTFSTLTVSNMSPEDSSIYLCSVRTQENTEAFFGQGTRLTVV.

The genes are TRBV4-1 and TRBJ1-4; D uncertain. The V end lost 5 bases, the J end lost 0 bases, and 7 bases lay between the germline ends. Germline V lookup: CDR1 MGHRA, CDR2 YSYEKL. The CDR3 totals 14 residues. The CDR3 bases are TGCGCCAGCAGCTTAACTACAACTAATGAAAAACTGTTTTTT. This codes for CASSLTTTNEKLFF.

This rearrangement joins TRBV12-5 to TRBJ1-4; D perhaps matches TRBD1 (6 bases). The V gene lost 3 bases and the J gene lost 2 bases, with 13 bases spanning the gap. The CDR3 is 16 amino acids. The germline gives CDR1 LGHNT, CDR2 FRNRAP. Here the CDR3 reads CASGLVQGGTNEKLFF. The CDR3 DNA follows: TGTGCTAGTGGTTTAGTACAGGGCGGGACTAATGAAAAACTGTTTTTT.

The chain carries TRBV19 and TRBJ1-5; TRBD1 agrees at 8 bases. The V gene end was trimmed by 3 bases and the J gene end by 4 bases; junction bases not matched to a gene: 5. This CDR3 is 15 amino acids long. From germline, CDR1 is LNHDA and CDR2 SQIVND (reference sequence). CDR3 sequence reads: CASSIVRGLNQPQHF. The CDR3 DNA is TGTGCCAGTAGTATCGTCAGGGGGCTGAATCAGCCCCAGCATTTT.

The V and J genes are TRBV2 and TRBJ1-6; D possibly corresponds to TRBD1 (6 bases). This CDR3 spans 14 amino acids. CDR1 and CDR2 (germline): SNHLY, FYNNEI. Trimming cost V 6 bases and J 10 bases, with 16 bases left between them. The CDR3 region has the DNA TGTGCCAGCAGGCCTACAGGGAGTGGGTCACCCCTCCACTTT. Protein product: CASRPTGSGSPLHF. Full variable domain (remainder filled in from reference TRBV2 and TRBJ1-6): EPEVTQTPSHQVTQMGQEVILRCVPISNHLYFYWYRQILGQKVEFLVSFYNNEISEKSEIFDDQFSVERPDGSNFTLKIRSTKLEDSAMYFCASRPTGSGSPLHFGNGTRLTVT.

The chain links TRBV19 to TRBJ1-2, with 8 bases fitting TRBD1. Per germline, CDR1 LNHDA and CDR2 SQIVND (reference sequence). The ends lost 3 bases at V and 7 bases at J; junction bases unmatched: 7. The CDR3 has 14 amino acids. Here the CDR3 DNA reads TGTGCCAGTAGTATTGGCACAGGGGGTAGTGGCTACACCTTC. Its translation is CASSIGTGGSGYTF.

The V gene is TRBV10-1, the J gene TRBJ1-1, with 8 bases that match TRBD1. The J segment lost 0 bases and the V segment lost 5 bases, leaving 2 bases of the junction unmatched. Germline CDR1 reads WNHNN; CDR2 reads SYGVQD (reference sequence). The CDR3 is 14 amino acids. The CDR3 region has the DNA TGCGCCAGCAGTCCGGACAGGGTGAACACTGAAGCTTTCTTT. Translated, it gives CASSPDRVNTEAFF.

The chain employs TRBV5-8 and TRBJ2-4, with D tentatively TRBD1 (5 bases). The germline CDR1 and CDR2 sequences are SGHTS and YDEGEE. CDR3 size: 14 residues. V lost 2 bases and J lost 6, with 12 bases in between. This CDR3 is CASSFRQSRNIQYF. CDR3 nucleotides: TGTGCCAGCAGCTTTCGACAGTCACGAAACATTCAGTACTTC.

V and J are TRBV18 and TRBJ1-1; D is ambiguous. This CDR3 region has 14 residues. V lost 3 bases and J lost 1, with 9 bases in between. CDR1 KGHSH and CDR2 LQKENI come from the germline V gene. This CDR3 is CASSPSGANTEAFF. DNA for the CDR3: TGTGCCAGCTCACCTTCGGGAGCGAACACTGAAGCTTTCTTT.

The CDR3 nucleotides are TGTGCCAGTAGTAAACCCAGGGGGTCAGGAAACACCATATATTTT. This encodes CASSKPRGSGNTIYF. The chain combines TRBV19 with TRBJ1-3; 7 nucleotides match TRBD1. CDR1 LNHDA and CDR2 SQIVND come from the germline V gene (reference sequence). The trim removed 4 bases at V and 4 bases at J, leaving 7 bases unmatched. There are 15 residues in the CDR3.

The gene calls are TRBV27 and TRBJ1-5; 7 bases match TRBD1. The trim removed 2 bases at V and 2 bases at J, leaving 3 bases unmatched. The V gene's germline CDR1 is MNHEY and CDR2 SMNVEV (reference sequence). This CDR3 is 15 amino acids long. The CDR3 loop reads CASSLRGLGNQPQHF. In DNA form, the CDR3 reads TGTGCCAGCAGTTTAAGGGGGCTCGGCAATCAGCCCCAGCATTTT.

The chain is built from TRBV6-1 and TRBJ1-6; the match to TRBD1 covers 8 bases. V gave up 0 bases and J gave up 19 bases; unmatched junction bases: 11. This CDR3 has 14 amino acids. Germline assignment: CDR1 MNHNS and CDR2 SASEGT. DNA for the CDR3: TGTGCCAGCAGTGAAGCTGCGACAGGGGCGTCCGAGCACTTT. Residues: CASSEAATGASEHF.